This entry lists 27 T cell receptor beta chains sequenced from one sample in a study of patients with pleural tuberculosis. TCRdb reprocessed the reads with MiXCR, giving one entry per CDR3 protein. The sample contains 29,000 or so distinct CDR3 sequences, 15% to 20% of which appear only once. Sequencing was done on a sample of peripheral blood. The receptors come from a human donor with pleural tuberculosis.

Worth noting for this clonotype: A much larger clone differs by one base, so this may be a read error. The chain links TRBV5-1 to TRBJ1-1; the match to TRBD1 covers 9 bases. There are 16 residues in the CDR3. CDR1 SGHRS and CDR2 YFSETQ come from the germline V gene. This CDR3 reads CGSSFTGGAESTEAFF. The DNA for the CDR3 is TGCGGCAGCAGCTTTACAGGGGGCGCAGAGAGTACTGAAGCTTTCTTT. The full variable domain, with the rest looked up from reference TRBV5-1 and TRBJ1-1, is KAGVTQTPRYLIKTRGQQVTLSCSPISGHRSVSWYQQTPGQGLQFLFEYFSETQRNKGNFPGRFSGRQFSNSRSEMNVSTLELGDSALYLCGSSFTGGAESTEAFFGQGTRLTVV.

This clonotype was observed many times. The junction differs from germline at one of its ends, possibly a read error. The chain recombines TRBV20-1 with TRBJ1-4, with D possibly being TRBD1 (6 bases). Germline V lookup: CDR1 DFQATT, CDR2 SNEGSKA (reference sequence). There are 13 residues in the CDR3. In DNA, the CDR3 is TGCAGTGCTAGTCGGGCAGGGGAAGAAATACTGTTTTTT. It is translated as CSASRAGEEILFF.

A remark on this clonotype: Being one base from a much bigger clone, this may be a read error. The chain has TRBV19 and TRBJ2-2; TRBD2 might be the D (5 bases). The CDR3 extends over 14 amino acids. The germline V gene has CDR1 LNHDA and CDR2 SQIVND (reference sequence). CDR3 loop: CASSAPSNTGKLFF. The CDR3, as DNA: TGTGCCAGTTCTGCTCCCAGCAACACCGGGAAGCTGTTTTTT.

This clonotype was observed many times. This chain connects TRBV6-6 to TRBJ2-7; 9 nucleotides agree with TRBD1. Germline-derived CDR1 and CDR2 are MNHNY and SVGAGI (reference sequence). V lost 4 bases and J lost 5; bases outside the gene matches: 9. The CDR3 is 15 amino acids. The DNA of the CDR3 is TGTGCCAGCAGTTCGGGGGGACAGGGTATCGACGAGCAGTACTTC. As protein: CASSSGGQGIDEQYF.

This clonotype was recorded at least ten times. The chain couples TRBV7-2 to TRBJ1-5; D ambiguous. This CDR3 has 12 amino acids. CDR1 SGHTA and CDR2 FQGNSA come from the germline V gene. Deletions cut 3 bases from V and 4 bases from J, with 4 bases between. CDR3 residues: CASSFSNQPQHF. CDR3 coding DNA: TGTGCCAGCAGCTTTAGTAATCAGCCCCAGCATTTT.

This clonotype occurred a few times. The V gene is TRBV9, the J gene TRBJ2-3, with 7 nucleotides matching TRBD1. Germline V gene data show CDR1 as SGDLS and CDR2 as YYNGEE. This CDR3 spans 14 amino acids. Trimming removed 3 bases from V and 4 bases from J; junction bases left unmatched: 5. The DNA of the CDR3 is TGTGCCAGCAGCGGACCTGGGACAGCAGATACGCAGTATTTT. Translating it yields CASSGPGTADTQYF.

This clonotype has more than one count but fewer than ten. This may be a read error: a much more frequent sequence differs by one nucleotide. J is TRBJ2-7 and V is TRBV3-1; D is ambiguous. Trimming left V 2 bases short and J 5 bases short, with 7 bases between. Germline CDR1 is LGHDT and CDR2 is YNNKEL (reference sequence). This CDR3 comprises 12 residues. The CDR3 coding sequence is TGTGCCAGCAGCCAATCCAGAAACGAGCAGTACTTC. Translating gives CASSQSRNEQYF.

This clonotype has a count of ten or more. The chain recombines TRBV6-6 with TRBJ2-5, with D perhaps matching TRBD1 (5 bases). V lost 2 bases to trimming and J lost 0 bases, with 16 bases between them. In germline, CDR1 is MNHNY, CDR2 SVGAGI (reference sequence). There are 17 residues in the CDR3. DNA of the CDR3: TGTGCCAGCAGTTACCGCCGGCAGGGCCTATACCAAGAGACCCAGTACTTC. Protein product: CASSYRRQGLYQETQYF.

This clonotype came up many times. The CDR3 region is CASNEGGLAGVNEQFF. CDR3 coding DNA: TGTGCCAGTAACGAAGGGGGACTAGCGGGAGTTAATGAGCAGTTCTTC. This chain joins TRBV19 and TRBJ2-1, with 14 bases that match TRBD2. The V and J ends lost 7 bases and 7 bases, in that order; junction bases with no gene match: 9. The CDR3 contains 16 residues. The V gene's germline CDR1 is LNHDA and CDR2 SQIVND (reference sequence).

This clonotype was counted at least ten times. This rearrangement joins TRBV4-1 to TRBJ2-7; D gene ambiguous. The CDR3 covers 14 residues. V was trimmed by 0 bases and J by 6 bases, leaving 12 bases between them. Germline assignment: CDR1 MGHRA and CDR2 YSYEKL. The CDR3 DNA reads TGCGCCAGCAGCCAAGATTGGGGTACAAGCGAGCAGTACTTC. This encodes CASSQDWGTSEQYF.

This clonotype occurred many times. The chain has TRBV19 and TRBJ1-1; D unclear. CDR1 LNHDA and CDR2 SQIVND come from the germline V gene (reference sequence). The CDR3 contains 11 residues. Trimming took 10 bases from V and 0 from J, leaving 6 bases between them. CDR3 protein: CATKLNTEAFF. For the CDR3, the DNA is TGTGCCACCAAATTGAACACTGAAGCTTTCTTT.

This clonotype has ten or more counts. The chain recombines TRBV20-1 with TRBJ1-1, with 7 positions matching TRBD1. With V trimmed by 4 bases and J by 3 bases, 17 bases remained unmatched. The CDR3 is 17 amino acids. Germline V gene lookup returns CDR1 DFQATT and CDR2 SNEGSKA (reference sequence). CDR3 protein: CSAIPLTGRRGDTEAFF. For the CDR3, the DNA is TGCAGTGCTATACCTTTGACAGGGCGGAGGGGGGACACTGAAGCTTTCTTT.

The table lists this clonotype with many counts. The chain joins TRBV3-1 to TRBJ1-2; D is ambiguous. The CDR3 runs 13 residues. The germline gives CDR1 LGHDT, CDR2 YNNKEL (reference sequence). Trimming took 3 bases from V and 8 from J, leaving 13 bases between them. CDR3 bases: TGTGCCAGCAGCCATGAAAGGAGGAGCGGCTACACCTTC. It yields the protein CASSHERRSGYTF. The complete variable domain, with remaining parts taken from reference TRBV3-1 and TRBJ1-2, reads DTAVSQTPKYLVTQMGNDKSIKCEQNLGHDTMYWYKQDSKKFLKIMFSYNNKELIINETVPNRFSPKSPDKAHLNLHINSLELGDSAVYFCASSHERRSGYTFGSGTRLTVV.

This clonotype has at least ten counts. CDR3 sequence reads: CASGWSYNEQFF. The CDR3 region has the DNA TGTGCCAGCGGATGGTCCTACAATGAGCAGTTCTTC. This chain connects TRBV3-1 to TRBJ2-1; D unresolved. CDR3 size: 12 residues. V lost 8 bases and J lost 1, with 6 bases in between. The germline V gene encodes CDR1 LGHDT and CDR2 YNNKEL (reference sequence).

The rearrangement joins TRBV6-1 to TRBJ2-5; D perhaps matches TRBD2 (6 bases). The V gene's germline CDR1 is MNHNS and CDR2 SASEGT. V was cut by 3 bases and J by 3 bases, with 17 bases left in between. The CDR3 has 16 amino acids. CDR3 sequence: CASSESSSGGEETQYF. The CDR3 bases are TGTGCCAGCAGTGAGTCAAGTTCAGGAGGGGAAGAGACCCAGTACTTC.

At least ten counts were recorded for this clonotype. The rearrangement uses TRBV4-2 and TRBJ1-2; D may be TRBD1 (5 bases). The CDR3 has 14 amino acids. V lost 1 base, J lost 2 bases, and 8 bases lay in between. CDR1 is LGHNA, CDR2 YNFKEQ, per germline. The CDR3 DNA follows: TGTGCCAGCAGCCAAGGTAGACAGAACTATGGCTACACCTTC. This translates into CASSQGRQNYGYTF.

There are many counts of this clonotype. J is TRBJ1-5 and V is TRBV3-2. TRBV3-2 corresponds to a pseudogene. There are 12 residues in the CDR3. DNA of the CDR3: TGTGCCAGCAGCCAAGAATATCAGCCCCAGCATTTT. Amino acids: CASSQEYQPQHF.

This clonotype showed up many times. The rearrangement links TRBV12-3 or TRBV12-4 to TRBJ2-3; weak D call: TRBD2 (6 bases). The germline V and J ends were trimmed by 5 bases and 6 bases, with 18 bases remaining between them. The CDR3 runs to 15 residues. The CDR3 reads CASSSRTTAADTQYF. The CDR3 nucleotides are TGTGCCAGCAGTAGCCGGACTACCGCCGCGGATACGCAGTATTTT.

This clonotype occurred many times. V gene TRBV12-3 or TRBV12-4 combines with J gene TRBJ1-5; D ambiguous. This CDR3 is built from 17 residues. The V end was cut by 5 bases, the J end by 0 bases, with 17 bases between. The CDR3, as DNA: TGTGCCAGCAGTCCCCTCCCCCCAACTTATAGCAATCAGCCCCAGCATTTT. This encodes CASSPLPPTYSNQPQHF.

This clonotype was picked up many times. The genes are TRBV2 and TRBJ1-2, with 10 bases identical to TRBD1. This CDR3 contains 13 residues. Germline CDR1 is SNHLY and CDR2 is FYNNEI. After removal of 8 bases from V and 3 bases from J, the junction contained 3 bases not matched to a gene. The CDR3 sequence: CASVTGGDYGYTF. CDR3 bases: TGTGCCAGCGTGACAGGGGGCGACTATGGCTACACCTTC. Full variable domain (rest looked up from reference TRBV2 and TRBJ1-2): EPEVTQTPSHQVTQMGQEVILRCVPISNHLYFYWYRQILGQKVEFLVSFYNNEISEKSEIFDDQFSVERPDGSNFTLKIRSTKLEDSAMYFCASVTGGDYGYTFGSGTRLTVV.

This clonotype was recorded at least ten times. The chain recombines TRBV2 with TRBJ2-1, with 7 bases matching TRBD2. V gave up 2 bases and J gave up 3 bases; unmatched junction bases: 4. Germline V lookup: CDR1 SNHLY, CDR2 FYNNEI. CDR3 length: 15 amino acids. CDR3 protein: CASSEKSSGYNEQFF. CDR3 DNA sequence: TGTGCCAGCAGTGAAAAGTCTAGCGGCTACAATGAGCAGTTCTTC.

In this sample, this clonotype turned up many times. The chain has TRBV13 and TRBJ1-1; D unclear. The length of the CDR3 is 13 residues. The germline V and J ends were trimmed by 4 bases and 3 bases, with 9 bases remaining between them. Germline lookup yields CDR1 PRHDT and CDR2 FYEKMQ (reference sequence). The CDR3 spells CASSWGADTEAFF. The CDR3 nucleotides read TGTGCCAGCAGCTGGGGTGCGGACACTGAAGCTTTCTTT.

The count of this clonotype is one. A much larger clone lies one base from this, so it may be a read error. The chain recombines TRBV10-2 with TRBJ2-1; D gene unclear. The V gene's germline CDR1 is WSHSY and CDR2 SAAADI. The CDR3 length is 11 residues. Trimming stripped 5 bases from V and 6 bases from J, with 5 bases between. This chain's CDR3 is CASSSSNEQFF. The CDR3 region has the DNA TGCGCCAGCAGTTCTAGCAATGAGCAGTTCTTC.

Ten or more counts support this clonotype. The rearrangement uses TRBV27 and TRBJ2-1; maybe TRBD2 (5 bases). The V gene lost 6 bases and the J gene lost 2 bases, with 11 bases spanning the gap. The CDR3 totals 14 residues. Looked up from germline, CDR1 is MNHEY and CDR2 is SMNVEV (reference sequence). Written as DNA, the CDR3 is TGTGCCAGCAGAAAATCGGGGACCTACAATGAGCAGTTCTTC. Residues: CASRKSGTYNEQFF.

This clonotype has ten or more counts. This rearrangement joins TRBV6-1 to TRBJ2-2; D gene ambiguous. The germline V gene encodes CDR1 MNHNS and CDR2 SASEGT. Trimming cost V 5 bases and J 4 bases, with 20 bases left between them. This CDR3 spans 17 amino acids. The CDR3 loop reads CASSSKTDGPATGELFF. The CDR3 nucleotides are TGTGCCAGCAGTTCGAAGACGGACGGCCCAGCCACCGGGGAGCTGTTTTTT.

About this clonotype: Compared with germline, one end of the junction differs, possibly owing to a read error. This chain connects TRBV4-3 to TRBJ2-5; the D is unclear. Germline V CDR1 and CDR2: LGHNA, YSLEER. The CDR3 is 15 residues long. DNA of the CDR3: TGCGCCAGCAGCCAAGGCCCCGGGTTCCAAGAGACCCAGCACTTC. It specifies CASSQGPGFQETQHF.

To note about this clonotype: As the CDR3 is not closed by the conserved phenylalanine or tryptophan, this likely results from a read error. This rearrangement joins TRBV20-1 to TRBJ2-6; the match to TRBD2 covers 7 bases. CDR3 length: 16 amino acids. Germline CDR1 reads DFQATT; CDR2 reads SNEGSKA (reference sequence). In DNA form, the CDR3 reads TGCAGTGCCCCCGAGCGGGGTAACTCTGGGGCCCACGTCCTGACTTCC. Residues: CSAPERGNSGAHVLTS.